This T cell receptor (beta chain) is drawn from a study of shared clonotypes between healthy human individuals. This table comes from immunoSEQ multiplex PCR, and its TCRdb copy is limited to in-frame clones, with some not included. The data show hundreds of thousands of clones, with around 86% seen just once and 15% to 20% held by the top ten. The CDR3 loop spans 13 amino acids. The trim removed 6 bases at V and 4 bases at J, leaving 5 bases unmatched. Germline values: CDR1 MNHNS, CDR2 SASEGT. This clone was counted once. Just one base apart from a much larger clone, this may be a read error. Sequenced input: memory CD8+ T cells sorted from blood. Subset denoted: CD45RO+ cells pooled with CCR7-negative TemRA cells. This receptor was obtained from a man younger than 30 in good health. This sequence joins TRBV6-1 and TRBJ1-2; 7 bases are shared with TRBD1. The CDR3 protein is CASSSGQIYGYTF. The CDR3 DNA reads TGTGCCAGCAGCTCGGGACAGATCTATGGCTACACCTTC.